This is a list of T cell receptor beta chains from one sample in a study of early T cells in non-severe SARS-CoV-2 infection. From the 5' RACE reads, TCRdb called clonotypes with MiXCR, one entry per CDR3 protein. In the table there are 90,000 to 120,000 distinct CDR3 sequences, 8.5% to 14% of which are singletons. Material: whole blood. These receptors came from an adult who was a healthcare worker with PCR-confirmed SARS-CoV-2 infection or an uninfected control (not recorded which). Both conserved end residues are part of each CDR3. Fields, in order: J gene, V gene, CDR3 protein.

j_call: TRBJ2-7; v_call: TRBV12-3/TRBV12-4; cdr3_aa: CASSPRLAGGPNEQYF
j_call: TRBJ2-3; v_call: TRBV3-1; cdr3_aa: CASSQRGVSDTQYF
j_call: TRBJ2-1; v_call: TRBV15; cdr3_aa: CATRGLAGEGAYNEQFF
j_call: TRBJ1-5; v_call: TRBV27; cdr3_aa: CASAPRRADQPQHF
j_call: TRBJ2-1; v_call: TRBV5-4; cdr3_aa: CASSPEPNEQFF
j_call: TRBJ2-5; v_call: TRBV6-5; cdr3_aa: CASRRTGRETQYF
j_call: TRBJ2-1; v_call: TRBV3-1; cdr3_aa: CASSQEGGPPGNYNEQFF
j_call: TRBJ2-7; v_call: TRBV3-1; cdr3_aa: CASSPNPPPGTEQYF
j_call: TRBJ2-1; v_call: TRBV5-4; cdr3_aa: CASSRDSGRSYNEQFF
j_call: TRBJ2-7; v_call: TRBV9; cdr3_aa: CASSGTGTTYEQYF
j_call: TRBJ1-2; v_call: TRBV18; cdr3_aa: CASYATGAPYGYTF
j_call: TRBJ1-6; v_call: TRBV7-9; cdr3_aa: CASSLEGANSPLHF
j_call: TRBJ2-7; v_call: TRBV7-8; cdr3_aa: CASSLGRSYEQYF
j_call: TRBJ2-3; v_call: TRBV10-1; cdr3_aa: CASSETSGRTDTQYF